This T cell receptor beta chain was identified during a study of blood T cell repertoires in COVID-19. Study overall: The United States, Italy and Spain supplied acute and convalescent COVID-19 samples.

V lost 3 bases to trimming and J lost 0 bases, with 6 bases between them. The CDR3 length is 13 residues. CDR1 and CDR2 from the germline V gene are SGHRS and YFSETQ. In the original analysis: The assay estimated nucleated cells by amplifying reference gene primers. The assay was immunoSEQ multiplex PCR, and TCRdb's table has in-frame clones only and misses some. The V and J calls and clone size come from that table; D and trimming were worked out from the DNA. The sample shows around 54,000 clones, approximately 90% of them seen only once. The sample taken for sequencing was peripheral blood. This TCR derives from a woman aged 40 to 55 with active COVID-19. The chain combines TRBV5-1 with TRBJ1-1, with D unresolved. The CDR3 reads CASSSGLNTEAFF. The CDR3 DNA sequence: TGCGCCAGCAGCTCTGGGCTGAACACTGAAGCTTTCTTT. The whole variable domain, filled in from reference TRBV5-1 and TRBJ1-1, reads KAGVTQTPRYLIKTRGQQVTLSCSPISGHRSVSWYQQTPGQGLQFLFEYFSETQRNKGNFPGRFSGRQFSNSRSEMNVSTLELGDSALYLCASSSGLNTEAFFGQGTRLTVV.